The 28 T cell receptor beta chains listed next were all sequenced from one sample in a study of graft-versus-host responses after intestinal transplantation. Only in-frame clones appear in the TCRdb table, and some are missing; sequencing was by immunoSEQ multiplex PCR. Counted here are some 39,000 clones, 89% occurring once; the ten biggest clones make up around 7%. The sequencing here drew on PBMCs, taken almost 270 days after transplant. These receptors originate from a human patient who received an intestinal transplant, so some T cells may come from the graft donor.

This clone was seen a single time. V gene TRBV5-1 combines with J gene TRBJ2-1; D gene uncertain. With 3 bases removed from V and 12 bases from J, the gap between germline ends came to 10 bases. Germline CDR1 is SGHRS and CDR2 is YFSETQ. The CDR3 loop spans 11 amino acids. CDR3 sequence: CASSSPVGQFF. The DNA of the CDR3 is TGCGCCAGCAGCTCCCCGGTGGGGCAGTTCTTC.

This chain links TRBV7-9 with TRBJ1-2; possibly TRBD1 for D (6 bases). The V end lost 3 bases, the J end lost 2 bases, and 10 bases lay between the germline ends. Germline loops: CDR1 SEHNR, CDR2 FQNEAQ (reference sequence). The CDR3 has 14 residues. The CDR3 DNA reads TGTGCCAGCAGCTTTACGACAGGAAACTATGGCTACACCTTC. This gives the protein CASSFTTGNYGYTF.

This chain links TRBV10-1 with TRBJ1-2, with TRBD1 matching 7 bases. Germline lookup yields CDR1 WNHNN and CDR2 SYGVQD (reference sequence). The CDR3 runs 13 residues. V gave up 6 bases and J gave up 6 bases; unmatched junction bases: 7. CDR3 amino acids: CASSSDRSDGYTF. The CDR3 DNA is TGCGCCAGCAGCTCGGACAGGTCGGATGGCTACACCTTC.

The chain uses TRBV4-1 and TRBJ1-1, with D perhaps TRBD1 (5 bases). The CDR3 extends over 15 amino acids. The V gene's germline CDR1 is MGHRA and CDR2 YSYEKL. Trimming removed 1 base at V and 2 bases at J, with 11 bases between. The CDR3 DNA reads TGCGCCAGCAGCCAAGTGGTCAGGGCTAACACTGAAGCTTTCTTT. Its translation is CASSQVVRANTEAFF.

V gene TRBV19 combines with J gene TRBJ1-5; D might be TRBD1 (5 bases). V was trimmed by 3 bases and J by 0 bases, leaving 9 bases between them. Germline CDR1 reads LNHDA; CDR2 reads SQIVND (reference sequence). The CDR3 consists of 15 residues. The CDR3 DNA reads as TGTGCCAGTAGTATCGGGACCTATAGCAATCAGCCCCAGCATTTT. Encoded protein: CASSIGTYSNQPQHF.

As DNA, the CDR3 is TGTGCCAGCAGACTCCAAGAGACCCAGTACTTC. The encoded protein is CASRLQETQYF. The chain links TRBV6-1 to TRBJ2-5; no firm D call. This CDR3 has 11 amino acids. V shed 6 bases and J shed 1 base, with 3 bases lying between them. The germline V gene encodes CDR1 MNHNS and CDR2 SASEGT.

The chain links TRBV18 to TRBJ2-1; no clear D. V lost 2 bases and J lost 5, with 7 bases in between. CDR1 KGHSH and CDR2 LQKENI come from the germline V gene. This CDR3 spans 13 amino acids. This CDR3 is CASSPGLNNEQFF. CDR3 bases: TGTGCCAGCTCACCAGGGCTAAACAATGAGCAGTTCTTC.

The rearrangement joins TRBV30 to TRBJ1-1; D is ambiguous. Per germline, CDR1 GTSNPN and CDR2 SVGIG (reference sequence). The CDR3 runs 11 residues. The germline V and J ends were trimmed by 0 bases and 3 bases, with 2 bases remaining between them. The CDR3 DNA reads as TGTGCCTGGAGTGTACACACTGAAGCTTTCTTT. Protein product: CAWSVHTEAFF.

The rearrangement uses TRBV19 and TRBJ2-7, with D uncertain. Trimming left V 10 bases short and J 2 bases short, with 15 bases between. CDR3 length: 13 residues. Per the germline V gene, CDR1 is LNHDA and CDR2 is SQIVND (reference sequence). CDR3 sequence: CATAPGLTYEQYF. The CDR3 region has the DNA TGTGCCACCGCCCCCGGCCTAACCTACGAGCAGTACTTC.

The V call is TRBV7-9, the J call TRBJ2-7; D is possibly TRBD1 (6 bases). The CDR3 contains 15 residues. Germline V gene sequence: CDR1 SEHNR, CDR2 FQNEAQ (reference sequence). Trimming stripped 3 bases from V and 2 bases from J, with 14 bases between. The CDR3 loop reads CASSFSGRGPYEQYF. For the CDR3, the DNA is TGTGCCAGCAGCTTTTCCGGCAGGGGCCCCTACGAGCAGTACTTC.

This chain uses TRBV4-1 with TRBJ1-5; the match to TRBD1 covers 8 bases. This CDR3 has 15 amino acids. Germline V gives CDR1 MGHRA, CDR2 YSYEKL. The V gene end was trimmed by 4 bases and the J gene end by 6 bases; junction bases not matched to a gene: 8. The CDR3 protein is CASSRSQGAGQPQHF. The CDR3 bases are TGCGCCAGCAGCCGATCGCAGGGGGCAGGTCAGCCCCAGCATTTT.

The chain carries TRBV19 and TRBJ2-5; perhaps D is TRBD1 or TRBD2 (7 bases each). The CDR3 loop spans 14 amino acids. Germline V gene lookup returns CDR1 LNHDA and CDR2 SQIVND (reference sequence). V lost 4 bases to trimming and J lost 5 bases, with 14 bases between them. CDR3 in amino acids: CASSNARGGETQYF. CDR3 sequence (DNA): TGTGCCAGTAGTAATGCCAGGGGGGGGGAGACCCAGTACTTC.

In this sample, this clone turned up once. The genes are TRBV5-4 and TRBJ2-5, with D maybe TRBD1 (5 bases). The CDR3 extends over 14 amino acids. CDR1 and CDR2 (germline): SGHNT, YYREEE (reference sequence). V gave up 0 bases and J gave up 1 base, with 7 bases separating them. CDR3 in amino acids: CASSLDRSQETQYF. The DNA of the CDR3 is TGTGCCAGCAGCTTGGACAGGAGCCAAGAGACCCAGTACTTC. Full variable domain (rest looked up from reference TRBV5-4 and TRBJ2-5): ETGVTQSPTHLIKTRGQQVTLRCSSQSGHNTVSWYQQALGQGPQFIFQYYREEENGRGNFPPRFSGLQFPNYSSELNVNALELDDSALYLCASSLDRSQETQYFGPGTRLLVL.

V gene TRBV14 combines with J gene TRBJ1-4; 8 bases are a match to TRBD1. The CDR3 spans 16 residues. Trimming cost V 0 bases and J 8 bases; bases outside gene matches: 8. The V gene's germline CDR1 is SGHDN and CDR2 FVKESK. The CDR3 here is CASSQEHRGGREKLFF. CDR3 DNA sequence: TGTGCCAGCAGCCAAGAGCACAGGGGGGGCCGGGAAAAACTGTTTTTT.

The J gene is TRBJ2-1, the V gene TRBV11-2; 8 bases align to TRBD2. The CDR3 totals 15 residues. Losses at the gene ends were 6 bases for V and 4 bases for J; bases not matched to a gene: 8. Germline V CDR1 and CDR2: SGHAT, FQNNGV. CDR3 nucleotides: TGTGCCAGCAGTCCGGGGGGGGCCGCGTACAATGAGCAGTTCTTC. As protein: CASSPGGAAYNEQFF.

The chain links TRBV10-3 to TRBJ2-1; 8 nucleotides agree with TRBD2. CDR1 is ENHRY and CDR2 is SYGVKD in the germline V gene. The CDR3 spans 12 residues. V was pared by 8 bases and J by 5 bases, with 2 bases of the junction left unmatched. This CDR3 is CAIGRGDNEQFF. CDR3 in DNA: TGTGCCATCGGGCGGGGGGACAATGAGCAGTTCTTC.

For the CDR3, the DNA is TGCGCCAGCAGCCAGAGAGGTCCCTACCAGACCCCGCACGACGAAGAGACCCAGTACTTC. Protein: CASSQRGPYQTPHDEETQYF. The rearrangement uses TRBV4-1 and TRBJ2-5; D is ambiguous. From germline, CDR1 is MGHRA and CDR2 YSYEKL. Trimming left V 3 bases short and J 3 bases short, with 29 bases between. This CDR3 region has 20 residues.

The chain joins TRBV19 to TRBJ1-1; 8 bases are shared with TRBD1. This CDR3 has 14 amino acids. CDR1 and CDR2 from the germline V gene are LNHDA and SQIVND (reference sequence). The trim removed 8 bases at V and 0 bases at J, leaving 5 bases unmatched. This CDR3 reads CASGQGGMNTEAFF. The CDR3 nucleotides are TGTGCCAGTGGACAGGGTGGGATGAACACTGAAGCTTTCTTT.

Only one count was recorded for this clone. The chain is built from TRBV19 and TRBJ1-1; tentatively, D is TRBD1 (6 bases). Trimming stripped 3 bases from V and 3 bases from J, with 20 bases between. The CDR3 consists of 17 residues. CDR1 LNHDA and CDR2 SQIVND come from the germline V gene (reference sequence). For the CDR3, the DNA is TGTGCCAGTAGTATCCCCCGACAGGTTATGGGGGACACTGAAGCTTTCTTT. It codes for CASSIPRQVMGDTEAFF.

The V and J genes are TRBV4-1 and TRBJ1-5; D unresolved. The length of the CDR3 is 13 residues. The V end lost 0 bases, the J end lost 7 bases, and 7 bases lay between the germline ends. From germline, CDR1 is MGHRA and CDR2 YSYEKL. This CDR3 reads CASSQDRWQPQHF. The CDR3 coding sequence is TGCGCCAGCAGCCAAGATCGGTGGCAGCCCCAGCATTTT.

Only one count was recorded for this clone. CDR3 residues: CAIGAGFEGEQYF. The CDR3 DNA is TGTGCCATCGGTGCAGGGTTCGAGGGCGAGCAGTACTTC. The rearrangement uses TRBV7-9 and TRBJ2-5; D assignment may be TRBD1 or TRBD2 (5 bases each). TRBJ2-7 matches the DNA end more closely, so the J call is doubtful. CDR3 length: 13 residues. Germline CDR1 reads SEHNR; CDR2 reads FQNEAQ (reference sequence).

The chain employs TRBV18 and TRBJ1-1, with D maybe TRBD1 (5 bases). This CDR3 is built from 14 residues. Germline CDR1 is KGHSH and CDR2 is LQKENI. V lost 6 bases, J lost 3 bases, and 14 bases lay in between. CDR3 sequence (DNA): TGTGCCAGCTCTCAGGGAAGTTTCGACACTGAAGCTTTCTTT. Translated, it gives CASSQGSFDTEAFF.

The chain has TRBV25-1 and TRBJ2-3; a possible D gene is TRBD2 (5 bases). Looked up from germline, CDR1 is MGHDK and CDR2 is SYGVNS. The CDR3 totals 15 residues. The V end lost 5 bases, the J end lost 0 bases, and 12 bases lay between the germline ends. DNA for the CDR3: TGTGCCAGCAGTAGGAGCGGTGCTAGCACAGATACGCAGTATTTT. Encoded protein: CASSRSGASTDTQYF.

This clone has only one observation. Written as DNA, the CDR3 is TGTGCCAGCAGTGAAGCCCCAGGCAATGAGCAGTTCTTC. It codes for CASSEAPGNEQFF. The chain uses TRBV2 and TRBJ2-1; D remains unclear. V was shortened by 0 bases and J by 6 bases, with 6 bases between the two germline ends. CDR1 SNHLY and CDR2 FYNNEI come from the germline V gene. This CDR3 has 13 residues.

This clone was detected only once. This chain links TRBV12-5 with TRBJ2-1, with D unclear. CDR1 and CDR2 from the germline V gene are LGHNT and FRNRAP. Trimming cost V 7 bases and J 0 bases, with 10 bases left between them. The length of the CDR3 is 14 residues. The CDR3 DNA follows: TGTGCTAGTGCCCCCGTAAGCTCCTACAATGAGCAGTTCTTC. Amino acids: CASAPVSSYNEQFF.

The chain recombines TRBV27 with TRBJ2-7, with D perhaps given as TRBD1 or TRBD2 (5 bases each). The V and J ends lost 3 bases and 1 base respectively, with 13 bases between them. The CDR3 contains 15 residues. Per germline, CDR1 MNHEY and CDR2 SMNVEV (reference sequence). Here the CDR3 DNA reads TGTGCCAGCAGTTTCTCGGGGCGCCTATCCTACGAGCAGTACTTC. It encodes CASSFSGRLSYEQYF.

CDR3 sequence: CASSIREITGELFF. The CDR3 region has the DNA TGTGCCAGTAGTATCAGAGAGATTACCGGGGAGCTGTTTTTT. V gene TRBV19 combines with J gene TRBJ2-2; D unclear. The CDR3 sequence is 14 residues long. Trimming left V 3 bases short and J 5 bases short, with 10 bases between. Germline lookup yields CDR1 LNHDA and CDR2 SQIVND (reference sequence).

The chain carries TRBV7-3 and TRBJ2-2; 7 nucleotides match TRBD1. Germline V lookup: CDR1 SGHTA, CDR2 FQGTGA. The CDR3 totals 13 residues. J was trimmed by 7 bases and V by 5 bases; bases with no gene match: 4. This chain's CDR3 is CASSPGQDGELFF. The CDR3 nucleotides are TGTGCCAGCAGCCCCGGACAGGACGGGGAGCTGTTTTTT.